Listed here are 2 T cell receptor beta chains from one sample, sequenced in a study of blood T cell repertoires in COVID-19. Data came from immunoSEQ multiplex PCR; TCRdb stores just in-frame clones and leaves some out. The sample consists of about 220,000 clones, 80% to 90% of them appearing once. Material: peripheral blood. The receptors were gathered from a man aged 35-49 years with acute or convalescent COVID-19.

The chain has TRBV5-1 and TRBJ1-4; D is possibly TRBD1 (6 bases). Germline CDR1 reads SGHRS; CDR2 reads YFSETQ. The V end lost 4 bases, the J end lost 3 bases, and 13 bases lay between the germline ends. The CDR3 sequence is 15 residues long. The CDR3 region is CASSEQGVANEKLFF. The CDR3 DNA reads as TGCGCCAGCAGCGAACAGGGTGTTGCTAATGAAAAACTGTTTTTT.

The chain recombines TRBV30 with TRBJ1-3; D not certain. CDR3 length: 12 residues. CDR1 is GTSNPN and CDR2 is SVGIG in the germline V gene (reference sequence). The V and J ends lost 5 bases and 1 base respectively, with 6 bases between them. The CDR3 is CAWAGSGNTIYF. For the CDR3, the DNA is TGTGCCTGGGCGGGATCTGGAAACACCATATATTTT.